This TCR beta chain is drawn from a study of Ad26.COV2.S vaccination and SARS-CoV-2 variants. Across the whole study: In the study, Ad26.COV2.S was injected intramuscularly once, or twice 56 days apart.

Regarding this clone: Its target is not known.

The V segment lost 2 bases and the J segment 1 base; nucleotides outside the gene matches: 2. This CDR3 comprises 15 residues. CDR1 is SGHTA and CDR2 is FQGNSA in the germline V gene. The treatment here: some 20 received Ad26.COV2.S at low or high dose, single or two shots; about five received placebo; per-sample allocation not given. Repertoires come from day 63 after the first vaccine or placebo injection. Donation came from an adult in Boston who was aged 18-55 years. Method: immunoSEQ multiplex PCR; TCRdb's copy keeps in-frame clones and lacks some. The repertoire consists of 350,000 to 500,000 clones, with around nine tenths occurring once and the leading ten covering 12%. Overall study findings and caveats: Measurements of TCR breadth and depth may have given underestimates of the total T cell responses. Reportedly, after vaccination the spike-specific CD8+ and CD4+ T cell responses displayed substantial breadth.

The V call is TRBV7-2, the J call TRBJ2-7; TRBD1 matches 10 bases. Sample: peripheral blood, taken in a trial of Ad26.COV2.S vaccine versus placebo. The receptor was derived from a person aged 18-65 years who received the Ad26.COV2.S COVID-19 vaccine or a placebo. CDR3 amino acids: CASSLRQGASYEQYF. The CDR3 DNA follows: TGTGCCAGCAGCTTACGACAGGGGGCATCCTACGAGCAGTACTTC.